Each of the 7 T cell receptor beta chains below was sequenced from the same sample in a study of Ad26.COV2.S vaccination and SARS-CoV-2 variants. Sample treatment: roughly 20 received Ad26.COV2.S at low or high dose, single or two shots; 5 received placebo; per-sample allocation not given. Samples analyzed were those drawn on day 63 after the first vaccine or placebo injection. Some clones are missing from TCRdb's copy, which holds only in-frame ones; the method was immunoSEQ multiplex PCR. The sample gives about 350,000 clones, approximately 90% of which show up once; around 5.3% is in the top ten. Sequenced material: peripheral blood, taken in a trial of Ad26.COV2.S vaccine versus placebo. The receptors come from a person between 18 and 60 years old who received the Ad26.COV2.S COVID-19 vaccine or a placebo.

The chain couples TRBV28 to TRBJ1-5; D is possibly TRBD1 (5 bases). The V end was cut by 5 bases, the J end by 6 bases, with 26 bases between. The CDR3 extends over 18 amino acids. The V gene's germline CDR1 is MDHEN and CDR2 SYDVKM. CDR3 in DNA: TGTGCCAGCAGTCCGATAAGTTGGGGCAGGGAAAGCGTTCAGCCCCAGCATTTT. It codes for CASSPISWGRESVQPQHF.

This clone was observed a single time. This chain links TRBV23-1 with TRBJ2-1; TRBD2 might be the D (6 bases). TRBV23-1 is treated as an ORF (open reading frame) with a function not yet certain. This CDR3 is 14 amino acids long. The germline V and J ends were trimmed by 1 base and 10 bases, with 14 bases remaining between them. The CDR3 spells CASSQFRARGEQFF. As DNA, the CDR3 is TGCGCCAGCAGTCAATTCAGGGCCCGGGGGGAGCAGTTCTTC.

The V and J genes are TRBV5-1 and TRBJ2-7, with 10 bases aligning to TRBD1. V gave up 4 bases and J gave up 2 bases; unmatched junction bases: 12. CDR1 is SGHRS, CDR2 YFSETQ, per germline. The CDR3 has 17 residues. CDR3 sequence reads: CASSPREGTGDPYEQYF. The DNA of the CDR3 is TGCGCCAGCAGCCCACGAGAAGGGACAGGGGACCCCTACGAGCAGTACTTC.

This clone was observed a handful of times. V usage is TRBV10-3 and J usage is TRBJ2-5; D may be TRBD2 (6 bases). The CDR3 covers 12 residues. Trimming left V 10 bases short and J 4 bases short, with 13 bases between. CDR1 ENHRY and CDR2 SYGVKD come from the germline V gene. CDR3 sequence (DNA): TGTGCCACCGGGACTCGGGGAGAGACCCAGTACTTC. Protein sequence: CATGTRGETQYF.

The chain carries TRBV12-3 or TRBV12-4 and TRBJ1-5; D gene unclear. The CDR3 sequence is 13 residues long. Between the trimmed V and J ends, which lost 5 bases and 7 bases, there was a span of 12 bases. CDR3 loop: CASSLTFRQPQHF. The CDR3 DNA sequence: TGTGCCAGCAGTCTGACATTCAGGCAGCCCCAGCATTTT.

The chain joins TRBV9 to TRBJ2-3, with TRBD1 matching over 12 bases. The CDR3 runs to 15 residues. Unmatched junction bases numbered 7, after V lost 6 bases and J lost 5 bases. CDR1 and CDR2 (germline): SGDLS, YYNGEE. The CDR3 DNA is TGTGCCAGCACCTCCGGGACAGGGGGCATAGATACGCAGTATTTT. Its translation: CASTSGTGGIDTQYF.

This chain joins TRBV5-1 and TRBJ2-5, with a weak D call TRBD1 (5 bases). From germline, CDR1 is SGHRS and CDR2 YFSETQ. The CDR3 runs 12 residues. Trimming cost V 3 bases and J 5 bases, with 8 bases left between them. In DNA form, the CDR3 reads TGCGCCAGCAGCTACGCAGGGGAGACCCAGTACTTC. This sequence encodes CASSYAGETQYF.